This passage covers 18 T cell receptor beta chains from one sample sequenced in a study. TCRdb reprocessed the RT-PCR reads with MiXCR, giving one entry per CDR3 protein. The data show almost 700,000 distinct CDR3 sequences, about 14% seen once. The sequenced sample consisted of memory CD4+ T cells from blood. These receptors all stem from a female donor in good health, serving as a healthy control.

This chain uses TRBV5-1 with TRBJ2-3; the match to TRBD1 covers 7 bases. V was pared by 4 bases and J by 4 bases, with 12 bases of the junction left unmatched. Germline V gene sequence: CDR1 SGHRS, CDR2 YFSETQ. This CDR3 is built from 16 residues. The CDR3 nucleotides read TGCGCCAGCAGCCCAGGGACAGCACTTTTGGCAGATACGCAGTATTTT. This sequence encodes CASSPGTALLADTQYF. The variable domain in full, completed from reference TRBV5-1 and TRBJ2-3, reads KAGVTQTPRYLIKTRGQQVTLSCSPISGHRSVSWYQQTPGQGLQFLFEYFSETQRNKGNFPGRFSGRQFSNSRSEMNVSTLELGDSALYLCASSPGTALLADTQYFGPGTRLTVL.

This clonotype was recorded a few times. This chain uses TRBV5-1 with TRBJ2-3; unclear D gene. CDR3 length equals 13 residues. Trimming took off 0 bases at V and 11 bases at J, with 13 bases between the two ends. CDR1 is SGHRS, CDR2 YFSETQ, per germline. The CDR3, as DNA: TGCGCCAGCAGCTTGGCGTCCCATTGGGTGCAGTATTTT. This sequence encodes CASSLASHWVQYF.

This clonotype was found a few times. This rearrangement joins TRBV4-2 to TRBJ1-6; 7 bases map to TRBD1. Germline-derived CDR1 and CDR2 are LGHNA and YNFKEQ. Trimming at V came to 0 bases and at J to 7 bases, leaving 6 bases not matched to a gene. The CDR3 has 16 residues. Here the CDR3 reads CASSQDLGQRNSPLHF. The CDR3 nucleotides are TGTGCCAGCAGCCAAGATCTGGGACAGAGAAATTCACCCCTCCACTTT.

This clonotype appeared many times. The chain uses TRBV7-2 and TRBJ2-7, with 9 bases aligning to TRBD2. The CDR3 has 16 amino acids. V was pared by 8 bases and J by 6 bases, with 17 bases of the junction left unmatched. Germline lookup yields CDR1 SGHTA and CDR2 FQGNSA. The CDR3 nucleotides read TGTGCCAGCCGCCTGGTAGCGGGAGTAGGGGGGGGCGAGCAGTACTTC. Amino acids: CASRLVAGVGGGEQYF.

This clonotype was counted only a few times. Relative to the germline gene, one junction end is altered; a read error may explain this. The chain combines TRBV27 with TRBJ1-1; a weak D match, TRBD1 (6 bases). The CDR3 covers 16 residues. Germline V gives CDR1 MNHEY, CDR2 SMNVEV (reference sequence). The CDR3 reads CASSRVLGAGDTKAFF. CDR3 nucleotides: TGTGCCAGCAGCCGAGTATTAGGGGCGGGGGACACTAAAGCTTTCTTT.

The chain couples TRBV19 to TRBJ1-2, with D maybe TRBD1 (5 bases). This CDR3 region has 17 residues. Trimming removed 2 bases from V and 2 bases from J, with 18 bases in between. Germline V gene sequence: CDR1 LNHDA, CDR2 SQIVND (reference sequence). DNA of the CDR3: TGTGCCAGTAGTATACTAACAGGATTCTACGCCAACTATGGCTACACCTTC. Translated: CASSILTGFYANYGYTF.

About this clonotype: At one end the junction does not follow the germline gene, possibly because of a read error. The CDR3 protein is CDSRFGGTAYEQYF. CDR3 nucleotide sequence: TGTGACAGCAGGTTTGGGGGGACAGCCTACGAGCAGTACTTC. This chain links TRBV12-3 or TRBV12-4 with TRBJ2-7, with a possible D match to TRBD1 (7 bases). This CDR3 comprises 14 residues.

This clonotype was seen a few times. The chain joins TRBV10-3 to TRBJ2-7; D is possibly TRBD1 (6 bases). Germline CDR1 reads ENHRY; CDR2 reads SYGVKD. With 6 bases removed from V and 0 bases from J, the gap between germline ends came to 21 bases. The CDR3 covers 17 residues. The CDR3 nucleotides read TGTGCCATCAGCCCCAGGACAGCAAGGTTGAGCTCCTACGAGCAGTACTTC. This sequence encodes CAISPRTARLSSYEQYF.

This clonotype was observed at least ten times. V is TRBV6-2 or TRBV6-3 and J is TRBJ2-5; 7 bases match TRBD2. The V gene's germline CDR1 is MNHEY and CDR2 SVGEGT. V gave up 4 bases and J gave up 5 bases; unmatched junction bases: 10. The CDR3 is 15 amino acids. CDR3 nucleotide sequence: TGTGCCAGCAGTTCCCCCCTGGGGGGGACGGAGACCCAGTACTTC. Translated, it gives CASSSPLGGTETQYF.

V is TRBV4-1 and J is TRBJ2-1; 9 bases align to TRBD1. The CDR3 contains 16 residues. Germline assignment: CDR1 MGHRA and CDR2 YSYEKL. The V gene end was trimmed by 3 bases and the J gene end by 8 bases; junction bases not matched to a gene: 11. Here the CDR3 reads CASSHADGQGRYEQFF. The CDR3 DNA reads TGCGCCAGCAGCCACGCCGACGGACAGGGGCGGTATGAGCAGTTCTTC.

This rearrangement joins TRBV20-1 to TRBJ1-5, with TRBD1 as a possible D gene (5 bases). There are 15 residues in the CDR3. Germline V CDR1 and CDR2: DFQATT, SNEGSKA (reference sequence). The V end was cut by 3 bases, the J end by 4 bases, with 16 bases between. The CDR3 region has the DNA TGCAGTGCTAGGGGCACCGGGGCAGGGAATCAGCCCCAGCATTTT. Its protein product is CSARGTGAGNQPQHF.

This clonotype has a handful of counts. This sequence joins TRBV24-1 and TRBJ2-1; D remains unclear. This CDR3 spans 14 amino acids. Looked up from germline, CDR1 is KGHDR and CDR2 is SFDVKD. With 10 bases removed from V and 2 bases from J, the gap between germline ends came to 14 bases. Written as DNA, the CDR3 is TGTGCCACGAGTAGTACACGAGCCTACAATGAGCAGTTCTTC. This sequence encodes CATSSTRAYNEQFF.

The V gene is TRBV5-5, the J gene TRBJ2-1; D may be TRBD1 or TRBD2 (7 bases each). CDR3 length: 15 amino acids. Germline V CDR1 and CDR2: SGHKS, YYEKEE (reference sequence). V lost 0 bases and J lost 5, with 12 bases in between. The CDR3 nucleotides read TGTGCCAGCAGCTTGGGGGACAGCGGGGACAATGAGCAGTTCTTC. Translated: CASSLGDSGDNEQFF.

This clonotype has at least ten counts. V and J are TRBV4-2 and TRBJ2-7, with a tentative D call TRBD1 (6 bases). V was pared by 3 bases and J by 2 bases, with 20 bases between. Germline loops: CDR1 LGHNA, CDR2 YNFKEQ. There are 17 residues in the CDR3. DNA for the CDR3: TGTGCCAGCAGCCATAGTGCGGTACGGGACACTCCCTACGAGCAGTACTTC. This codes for CASSHSAVRDTPYEQYF.

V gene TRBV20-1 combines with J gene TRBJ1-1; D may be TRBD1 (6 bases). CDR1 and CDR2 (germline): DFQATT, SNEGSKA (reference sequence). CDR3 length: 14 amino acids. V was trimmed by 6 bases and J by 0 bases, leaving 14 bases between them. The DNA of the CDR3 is TGCAGTGCAAAGGCGGGACAAGTGAACACTGAAGCTTTCTTT. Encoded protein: CSAKAGQVNTEAFF.

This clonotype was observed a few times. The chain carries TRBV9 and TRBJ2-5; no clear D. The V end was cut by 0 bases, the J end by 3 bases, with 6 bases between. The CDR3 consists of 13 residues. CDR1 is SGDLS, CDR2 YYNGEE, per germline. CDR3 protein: CASSVEGKETQYF. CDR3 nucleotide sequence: TGTGCCAGCAGCGTAGAAGGCAAAGAGACCCAGTACTTC.

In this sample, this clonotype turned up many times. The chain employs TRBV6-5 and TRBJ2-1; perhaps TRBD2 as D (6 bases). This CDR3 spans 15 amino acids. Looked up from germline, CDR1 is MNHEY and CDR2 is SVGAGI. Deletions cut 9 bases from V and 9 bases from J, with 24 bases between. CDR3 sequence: CASRPEAGRQTEQFF. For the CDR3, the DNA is TGTGCCAGTCGCCCGGAGGCGGGACGGCAAACTGAGCAGTTCTTC.

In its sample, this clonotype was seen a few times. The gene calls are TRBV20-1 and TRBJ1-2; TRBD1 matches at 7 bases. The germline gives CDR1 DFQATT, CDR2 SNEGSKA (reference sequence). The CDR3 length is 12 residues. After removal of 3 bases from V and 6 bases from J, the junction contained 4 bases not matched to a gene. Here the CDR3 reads CSASKGADGYTF. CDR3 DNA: TGCAGTGCTAGCAAGGGGGCCGATGGCTACACCTTC.